This TCR beta chain was observed in a study of shared clonotypes between healthy human individuals. Study context: Sampling drew on donors who were two women and a few men aged 18 to 49.

DNA from unsorted PBMC was sequenced on ten immunoSEQ deep assay plates. Measured with immunoSEQ multiplex PCR; TCRdb has only the in-frame clones, and not every one. The sample has around 510,000 clones, around 80% seen once; the top ten hold approximately 12%. Overall study findings and caveats: There were few donors, and this limited the genetic and exposure-history diversity represented.

Every donor was a Caucasian adult from Nashville, Tennessee. Regarding this clone: Its target is unknown. The conserved phenylalanine or tryptophan is not found at the CDR3 terminus, so this likely reflects a read error.

The CDR3 totals 12 residues. V was trimmed by 6 bases and J by 3 bases, leaving 11 bases between them. Germline CDR1 and CDR2: GTSNPN and SVGIG (reference sequence). This clonotype originated in a woman between 40 and 50 years old in good health. Some clones in this sample may be carry-over from other donors' samples. The chain combines TRBV30 with TRBJ1-1; D remains unclear. The material sequenced was PBMCs. CDR3: CACEPRDTEAFS. In DNA form, the CDR3 reads TGTGCCTGCGAGCCCCGGGACACTGAAGCTTTCTCT.